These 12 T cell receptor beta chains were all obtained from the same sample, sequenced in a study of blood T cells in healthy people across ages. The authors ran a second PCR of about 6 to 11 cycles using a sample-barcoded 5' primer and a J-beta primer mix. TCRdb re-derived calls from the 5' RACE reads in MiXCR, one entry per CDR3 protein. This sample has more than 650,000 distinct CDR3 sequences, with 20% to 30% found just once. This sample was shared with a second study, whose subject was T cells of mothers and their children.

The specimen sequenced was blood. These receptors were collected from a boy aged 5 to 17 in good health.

CDR3 residues: CASSQEGFEQYF. The CDR3 coding sequence is TGTGCCAGCAGCCAAGAGGGTTTCGAGCAGTACTTC. This sequence joins TRBV3-1 and TRBJ2-7; D uncertain. Germline V gene data show CDR1 as LGHDT and CDR2 as YNNKEL (reference sequence). This CDR3 contains 12 residues. The V end lost 0 bases, the J end lost 6 bases, and 6 bases lay between the germline ends.

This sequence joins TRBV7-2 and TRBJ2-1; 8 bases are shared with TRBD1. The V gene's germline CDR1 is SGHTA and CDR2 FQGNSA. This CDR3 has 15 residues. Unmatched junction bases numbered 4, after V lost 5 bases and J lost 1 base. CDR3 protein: CASSKDRGSYNEQFF. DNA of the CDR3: TGTGCCAGCAGCAAAGACAGGGGATCCTACAATGAGCAGTTCTTC.

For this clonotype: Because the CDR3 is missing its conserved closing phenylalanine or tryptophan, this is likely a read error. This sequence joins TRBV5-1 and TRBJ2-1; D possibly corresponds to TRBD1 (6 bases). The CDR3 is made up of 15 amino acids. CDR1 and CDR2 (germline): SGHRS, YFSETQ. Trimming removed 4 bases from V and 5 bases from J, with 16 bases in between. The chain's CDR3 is CASSNDRAGDNEQFL. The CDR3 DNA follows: TGCGCCAGCAGCAATGATCGGGCAGGGGACAATGAGCAGTTCCTC.

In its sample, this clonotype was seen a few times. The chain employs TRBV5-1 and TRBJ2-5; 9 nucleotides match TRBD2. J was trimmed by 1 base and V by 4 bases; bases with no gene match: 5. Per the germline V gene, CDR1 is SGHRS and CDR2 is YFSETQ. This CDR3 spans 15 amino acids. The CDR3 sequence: CASSTGTSFQETQYF. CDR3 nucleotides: TGCGCCAGCAGCACCGGGACTAGCTTCCAAGAGACCCAGTACTTC.

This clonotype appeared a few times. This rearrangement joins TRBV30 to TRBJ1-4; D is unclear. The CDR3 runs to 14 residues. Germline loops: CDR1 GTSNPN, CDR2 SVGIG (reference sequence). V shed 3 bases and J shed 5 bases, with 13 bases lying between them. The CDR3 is CAWSATSPNEKLFF. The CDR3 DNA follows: TGTGCCTGGAGCGCGACAAGCCCAAATGAAAAACTGTTTTTT.

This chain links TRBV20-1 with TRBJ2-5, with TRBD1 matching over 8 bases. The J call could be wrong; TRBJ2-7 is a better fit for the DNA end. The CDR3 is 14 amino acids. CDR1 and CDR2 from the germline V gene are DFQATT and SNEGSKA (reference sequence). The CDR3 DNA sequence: TGCAGTGCTAGTGGACAGGGAGTTAACTACGAGCAGTACTTC. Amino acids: CSASGQGVNYEQYF.

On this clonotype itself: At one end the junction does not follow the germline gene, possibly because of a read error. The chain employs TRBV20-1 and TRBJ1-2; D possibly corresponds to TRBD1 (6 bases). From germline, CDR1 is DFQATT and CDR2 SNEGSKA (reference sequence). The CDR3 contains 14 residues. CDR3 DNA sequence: TGCAGTGCTAGAGTAACAGGGCTAAGCTATGGCTACACTTTC. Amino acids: CSARVTGLSYGYTF.

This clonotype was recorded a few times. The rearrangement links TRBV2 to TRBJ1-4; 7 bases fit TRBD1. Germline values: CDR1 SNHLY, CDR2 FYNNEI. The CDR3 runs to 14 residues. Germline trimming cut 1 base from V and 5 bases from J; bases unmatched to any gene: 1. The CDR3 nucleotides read TGTGCCAGCAGTGAAGGAGGGGGCAATGAAAAACTGTTTTTT. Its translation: CASSEGGGNEKLFF.

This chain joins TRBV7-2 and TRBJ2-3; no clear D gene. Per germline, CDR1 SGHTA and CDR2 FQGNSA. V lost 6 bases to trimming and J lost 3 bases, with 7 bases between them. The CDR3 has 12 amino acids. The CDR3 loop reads CASREPTDTQYF. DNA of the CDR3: TGTGCCAGCAGGGAACCAACAGATACGCAGTATTTT.

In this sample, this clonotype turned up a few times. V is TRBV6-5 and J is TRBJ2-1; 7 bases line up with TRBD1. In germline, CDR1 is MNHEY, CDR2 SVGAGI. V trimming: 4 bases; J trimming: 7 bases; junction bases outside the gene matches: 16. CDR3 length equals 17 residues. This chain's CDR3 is CASSSALQGRGRNEQFF. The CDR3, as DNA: TGTGCCAGCAGTTCAGCCTTACAGGGGAGAGGAAGGAATGAGCAGTTCTTC.

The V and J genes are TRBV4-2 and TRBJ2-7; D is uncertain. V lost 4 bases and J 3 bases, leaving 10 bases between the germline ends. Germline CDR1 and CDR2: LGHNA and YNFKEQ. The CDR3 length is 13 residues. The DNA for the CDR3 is TGTGCCAGCAGCCCACAAGACGTCTACGAGCAGTACTTC. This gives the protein CASSPQDVYEQYF.

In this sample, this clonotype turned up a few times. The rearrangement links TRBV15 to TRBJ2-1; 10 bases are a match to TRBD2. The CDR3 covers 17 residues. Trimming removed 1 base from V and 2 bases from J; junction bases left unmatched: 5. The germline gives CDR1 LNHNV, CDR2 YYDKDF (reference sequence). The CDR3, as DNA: TGTGCCACCAGCAGAGGGGTAGCGGGGGGACCCTACAATGAGCAGTTCTTC. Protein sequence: CATSRGVAGGPYNEQFF.